These 20 T cell receptor beta chains originate from one sample sequenced in a study of blood T cell repertoires in COVID-19. The repertoire was sequenced with immunoSEQ multiplex PCR; TCRdb's copy has only in-frame clones and lacks some. The table shows approximately 240,000 clones, with roughly three quarters occurring only once. The sample taken for sequencing was peripheral blood. The receptors stem from a woman between 35 and 50 years old with active or convalescent COVID-19.

This clone appeared many times. The CDR3 nucleotides are TGTGCTAGTGGACATAATAATTCACCCCTCCACTTT. Translating it yields CASGHNNSPLHF. The chain carries TRBV12-5 and TRBJ1-6; D is ambiguous. This CDR3 is built from 12 residues. Germline CDR1 LGHNT, CDR2 FRNRAP. V shed 6 bases and J shed 5 bases, with 5 bases lying between them.

This clone has a single count. The gene calls are TRBV10-3 and TRBJ2-1; maybe TRBD1 (6 bases). Germline lookup yields CDR1 ENHRY and CDR2 SYGVKD. V gave up 6 bases and J gave up 0 bases, with 12 bases separating them. This CDR3 region has 15 residues. The CDR3 reads CAIRGGTNSYNEQFF. CDR3 bases: TGTGCCATCAGGGGTGGGACAAACTCCTACAATGAGCAGTTCTTC.

This clone was observed a handful of times. The chain has TRBV28 and TRBJ1-2, with D possibly TRBD1 on 6 matching bases. Germline V gene lookup returns CDR1 MDHEN and CDR2 SYDVKM. The germline V and J ends were trimmed by 7 bases and 7 bases, with 10 bases remaining between them. CDR3 length: 11 amino acids. The CDR3 here is CASTGVVGYTF. The CDR3 DNA reads as TGTGCCAGCACAGGGGTTGTTGGCTACACCTTC.

The chain joins TRBV27 to TRBJ1-2; the match to TRBD1 covers 10 bases. Germline V gene data show CDR1 as MNHEY and CDR2 as SMNVEV (reference sequence). J lost 3 bases, V lost 2 bases, and 6 bases had no gene match. The CDR3 totals 16 residues. The CDR3 nucleotides are TGTGCCAGCAGTTTAGCGATGACAGGGGGCTACTATGGCTACACCTTC. As protein: CASSLAMTGGYYGYTF.

In its sample, this clone was seen once. The chain combines TRBV9 with TRBJ2-2, with D possibly TRBD1 on 6 matching bases. There are 15 residues in the CDR3. CDR1 and CDR2 from the germline V gene are SGDLS and YYNGEE. Deletions cut 4 bases from V and 7 bases from J, with 17 bases between. The CDR3 nucleotides are TGTGCCAGCAGCCTTCTCCAGGGGCCCGGCGGGGAGCTGTTTTTT. Amino acid sequence: CASSLLQGPGGELFF.

For the CDR3, the DNA is TGTGCCGGGTCCGAGCGGGGTAATTCACCCCTCCACTTT. It yields the protein CAGSERGNSPLHF. This sequence joins TRBV6-5 and TRBJ1-6; D remains ambiguous. The ends were cut back, 11 bases at V and 6 bases at J, with 14 bases in the middle. The CDR3 sequence is 13 residues long. Germline CDR1 MNHEY, CDR2 SVGAGI.

The sample holds one count of this clone. This chain joins TRBV11-2 and TRBJ1-1; unclear D gene. The CDR3 is 16 amino acids. Trimming removed 5 bases at V and 6 bases at J, with 22 bases between. CDR1 is SGHAT, CDR2 FQNNGV, per germline. CDR3 sequence: CASSASLLSGRAEAFF. DNA of the CDR3: TGTGCCAGCAGCGCGTCCCTGCTCTCCGGGCGGGCTGAAGCTTTCTTT.

The V and J genes are TRBV30 and TRBJ1-3; tentative D call: TRBD1 (5 bases). Trimming took off 0 bases at V and 0 bases at J, with 12 bases between the two ends. Germline V lookup: CDR1 GTSNPN, CDR2 SVGIG (reference sequence). The CDR3 contains 16 residues. CDR3 residues: CAWSVDWGLSGNTIYF. CDR3 nucleotides: TGTGCCTGGAGTGTAGATTGGGGCCTCTCTGGAAACACCATATATTTT.

The V and J genes are TRBV7-8 and TRBJ1-6; D gene unclear. V was shortened by 5 bases and J by 9 bases, with 17 bases between the two germline ends. The CDR3 has 15 residues. Looked up from germline, CDR1 is SGHVS and CDR2 is FQNEAQ. The CDR3 here is CASSPLLRAGSPLHF. DNA of the CDR3: TGTGCCAGCAGCCCACTTCTCCGAGCCGGTTCACCCCTCCACTTT.

This clone has more than one count but fewer than ten. V gene TRBV19 combines with J gene TRBJ2-3, with a weak D call TRBD1 (5 bases). V lost 4 bases and J 6 bases, leaving 8 bases between the germline ends. Germline V lookup: CDR1 LNHDA, CDR2 SQIVND (reference sequence). This CDR3 region has 12 residues. The chain's CDR3 is CASSTTADTQYF. The CDR3 nucleotides are TGTGCCAGTAGTACGACAGCGGATACGCAGTATTTT.

This chain links TRBV5-1 with TRBJ1-2, with 8 bases aligning to TRBD1. There are 15 residues in the CDR3. Germline CDR1 reads SGHRS; CDR2 reads YFSETQ. V was clipped by 4 bases and J by 2 bases; unmatched bases: 7. The CDR3 DNA is TGCGCCAGCAGCCCCCCGACAGGGGTCAACTATGGCTACACCTTC. As protein: CASSPPTGVNYGYTF. Full variable domain (rest looked up from reference TRBV5-1 and TRBJ1-2): KAGVTQTPRYLIKTRGQQVTLSCSPISGHRSVSWYQQTPGQGLQFLFEYFSETQRNKGNFPGRFSGRQFSNSRSEMNVSTLELGDSALYLCASSPPTGVNYGYTFGSGTRLTVV.

V is TRBV10-1 and J is TRBJ1-1; no clear D gene. CDR3 length: 13 amino acids. The germline gives CDR1 WNHNN, CDR2 SYGVQD (reference sequence). Trimming shortened V by 4 bases and J by 1 base, and 7 bases separated the two germline ends. CDR3 coding DNA: TGCGCCAGCAGTGTTGAGAGGAACACTGAAGCTTTCTTT. It is translated as CASSVERNTEAFF.

This clone was detected once. The chain recombines TRBV2 with TRBJ2-1; D is perhaps TRBD2 (6 bases). V was pared by 8 bases and J by 3 bases, with 8 bases between. There are 12 residues in the CDR3. The germline V gene encodes CDR1 SNHLY and CDR2 FYNNEI. The CDR3 region is CASPGGYNEQFF. The CDR3 DNA follows: TGTGCCAGCCCCGGGGGCTACAATGAGCAGTTCTTC.

Ten or more counts support this clone. The J gene is TRBJ2-1, the V gene TRBV6-4; 11 bases are shared with TRBD1. J was trimmed by 4 bases and V by 4 bases; bases with no gene match: 3. Germline CDR1 is MRHNA and CDR2 is SNTAGT. This CDR3 contains 15 residues. CDR3 coding DNA: TGTGCCAGCAGTGGCGGACAGGGGGCATACAATGAGCAGTTCTTC. This sequence encodes CASSGGQGAYNEQFF.

This clone showed up just once. The chain is built from TRBV19 and TRBJ2-3; possible D gene TRBD1, 5 bases. V was cut by 1 base and J by 2 bases, with 7 bases left in between. The CDR3 contains 14 residues. Germline CDR1 and CDR2: LNHDA and SQIVND (reference sequence). The chain's CDR3 is CASSIVGVTDTQYF. CDR3 bases: TGTGCCAGTAGTATAGTAGGGGTCACAGATACGCAGTATTTT.

The rearrangement joins TRBV5-1 to TRBJ2-3, with 7 bases that match TRBD2. In germline, CDR1 is SGHRS, CDR2 YFSETQ. V shed 0 bases and J 5 bases; nucleotides not matched to a gene: 12. CDR3 length: 17 amino acids. The CDR3: CASSLGRAAGYIDTQYF. The CDR3 DNA follows: TGCGCCAGCAGCTTGGGCCGTGCAGCGGGGTACATAGATACGCAGTATTTT.

V usage is TRBV9 and J usage is TRBJ1-1, with 8 bases lining up with TRBD1. Germline trimming cut 4 bases from V and 5 bases from J; bases unmatched to any gene: 7. Germline V lookup: CDR1 SGDLS, CDR2 YYNGEE. The CDR3 is 14 residues long. The CDR3 here is CASSLLDRETEAFF. The CDR3 DNA reads TGTGCCAGCAGCCTACTGGACAGGGAGACTGAAGCTTTCTTT.

This chain connects TRBV15 to TRBJ1-5, with D unclear. Looked up from germline, CDR1 is LNHNV and CDR2 is YYDKDF (reference sequence). Trimming removed 2 bases at V and 6 bases at J, with 14 bases between. The CDR3 runs to 15 residues. CDR3 protein: CATSRQLKEGQPQHF. In DNA form, the CDR3 reads TGTGCCACCAGCAGACAACTCAAGGAGGGTCAGCCCCAGCATTTT.

The CDR3 nucleotides are TGTGCCAGTACGGACAGGGATGGCTATGGCTACACCTTC. This translates into CASTDRDGYGYTF. The rearrangement links TRBV2 to TRBJ1-2; TRBD1 aligns across 8 bases. The length of the CDR3 is 13 residues. V dropped 9 bases and J dropped 4; count of bases not matched to a gene: 7. Germline values: CDR1 SNHLY, CDR2 FYNNEI.

This sequence joins TRBV19 and TRBJ1-1; maybe TRBD1 (5 bases). V was trimmed by 3 bases and J by 9 bases, leaving 14 bases between them. Germline V lookup: CDR1 LNHDA, CDR2 SQIVND (reference sequence). The CDR3 runs to 13 residues. The CDR3 nucleotides are TGTGCCAGTAGTATTCCCCAGGGCCAGAAAGCTTTCTTT. This gives the protein CASSIPQGQKAFF. The full variable domain, in which reference TRBV19 and TRBJ1-1 provide the parts outside the CDR3, is DGGITQSPKYLFRKEGQNVTLSCEQNLNHDAMYWYRQDPGQGLRLIYYSQIVNDFQKGDIAEGYSVSREKKESFPLTVTSAQKNPTAFYLCASSIPQGQKAFFGQGTRLTVV.